The TCR beta chain described here comes from a study of cytomegalovirus exposure and HLA in healthy donors. Findings and caveats of the study: Analysis was performed later, and it showed HLA-associated TCR beta chains to be more clonally expanded than equally common others. The authors listed 180 or so TCR beta chains as cytomegalovirus-associated.

Trimming removed 10 bases at V and 3 bases at J, with 9 bases between. This CDR3 contains 11 residues. Germline V lookup: CDR1 MNHNY, CDR2 SVGAGI (reference sequence). Regarding this clone: The antigen remains unidentified.

60 Vbeta and 13 Jbeta primers were used in PCR. TCRdb's copy holds only in-frame clones and misses some; the assay was immunoSEQ multiplex PCR. The table has approximately 110,000 clones, roughly three quarters seen once. The sequence was collected from a man in his thirties or forties in good health and CMV-seronegative. The rearrangement links TRBV6-6 to TRBJ1-1; D remains ambiguous. Sequenced material: PBMCs. The CDR3 here is CATVMYTEAFF. DNA for the CDR3: TGTGCCACTGTAATGTACACTGAAGCTTTCTTT.